This T cell receptor (beta chain) derives from a study of radiotherapy plus CTLA-4 blockade in lung cancer. Across the whole study: There were objective responses in around 18% of patients, and around 31% had disease control.

Some clones are missing from TCRdb's copy, which holds only in-frame ones; the method was immunoSEQ multiplex PCR. Of roughly 46,000 clones listed, more than 70% are singletons. As for this clone: Its antigen remains unidentified.

Study-wide findings and caveats: Expansion in blood of tumor-derived TCR clones was seen after radiotherapy plus ipilimumab. In blood, early T cell clone dynamics reportedly predicted response best, together with interferon-beta.

Trimming took 6 bases from V and 6 from J, leaving 14 bases between them. Germline values: CDR1 MNHNS, CDR2 SASEGT. The CDR3 contains 13 residues. This chain connects TRBV6-1 to TRBJ1-2; D is undetermined. The clonotype was recovered from a human donor with non-small cell lung cancer who had stable disease on radiotherapy plus ipilimumab. Sequenced here: peripheral blood, sampled from a patient treated with radiotherapy plus ipilimumab. CDR3 in amino acids: CASREVLVNGYTF. Here the CDR3 DNA reads TGTGCCAGCAGGGAGGTTCTAGTGAATGGCTACACCTTC.